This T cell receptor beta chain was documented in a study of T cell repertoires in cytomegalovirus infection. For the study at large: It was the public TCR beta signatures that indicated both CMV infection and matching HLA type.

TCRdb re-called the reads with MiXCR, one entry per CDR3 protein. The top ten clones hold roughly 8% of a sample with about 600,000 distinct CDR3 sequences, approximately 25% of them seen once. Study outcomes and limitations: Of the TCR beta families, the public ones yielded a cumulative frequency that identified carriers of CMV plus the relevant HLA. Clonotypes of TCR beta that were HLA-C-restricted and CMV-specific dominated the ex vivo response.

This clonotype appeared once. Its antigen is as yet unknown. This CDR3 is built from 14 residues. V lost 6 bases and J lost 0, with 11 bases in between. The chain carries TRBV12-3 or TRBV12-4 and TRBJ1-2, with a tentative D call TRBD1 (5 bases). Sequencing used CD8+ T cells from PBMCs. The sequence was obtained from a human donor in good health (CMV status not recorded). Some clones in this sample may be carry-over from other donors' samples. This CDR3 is CASSSTVANYGYTF. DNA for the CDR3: TGTGCCAGCAGCTCGACAGTAGCTAACTATGGCTACACCTTC.